One and the same sample provided the 2 T cell receptor beta chains below, sequenced in a study of cytomegalovirus exposure and HLA in healthy donors. The PCR ran on 60 Vbeta and 13 Jbeta primers. Sequencing used immunoSEQ multiplex PCR; TCRdb keeps in-frame clones, though not all of them. The data contain 120,000 to 150,000 clones, 70% to 80% of them singletons. Specimen: PBMCs. Receptors were obtained from a woman in her fifties or sixties in good health and CMV-seropositive.

This chain uses TRBV28 with TRBJ1-5, with no clear D. V was shortened by 5 bases and J by 5 bases, with 13 bases between the two germline ends. The germline V gene has CDR1 MDHEN and CDR2 SYDVKM. The CDR3 has 14 amino acids. CDR3 residues: CASSAGGGDQPQHF. The CDR3 DNA is TGTGCCAGCAGTGCGGGCGGCGGGGATCAGCCCCAGCATTTT.

This rearrangement joins TRBV6-5 to TRBJ2-1; D call uncertain. The germline V gene has CDR1 MNHEY and CDR2 SVGAGI. The CDR3 spans 15 residues. The V and J ends lost 0 bases and 2 bases respectively, with 8 bases between them. CDR3 residues: CASSYSGEAYNEQFF. The CDR3 region has the DNA TGTGCCAGCAGTTACTCCGGTGAGGCCTACAATGAGCAGTTCTTC.